The 9 T cell receptor beta chains given below trace back to one sample, sequenced in a study of early T cells in non-severe SARS-CoV-2 infection. TCRdb reprocessed the 5' RACE reads via MiXCR and lists one record per CDR3 protein. Here the sample spans 80,000 to 95,000 distinct CDR3 sequences, 9% to 15% being singletons. The sequenced sample was whole blood. These receptor sequences come from an adult who was a healthcare worker with PCR-confirmed SARS-CoV-2 infection or an uninfected control (not recorded which).

This clonotype was seen ten or more times. The V call is TRBV5-1, the J call TRBJ2-7; perhaps TRBD1 as D (6 bases). V gave up 0 bases and J gave up 3 bases, with 7 bases separating them. This CDR3 comprises 13 residues. CDR1 and CDR2 (germline): SGHRS, YFSETQ. The CDR3 sequence: CASSLEDSYEQYF. The CDR3 DNA sequence: TGCGCCAGCAGCTTGGAGGACAGCTACGAGCAGTACTTC.

The gene calls are TRBV20-1 and TRBJ1-5; D is uncertain. The CDR3 is 14 amino acids. Trimming stripped 1 base from V and 0 bases from J, with 7 bases between. Germline CDR1 and CDR2: DFQATT and SNEGSKA (reference sequence). CDR3 DNA: TGCAGTGCTAGAGTTGGTTATAGCAATCAGCCCCAGCATTTT. Its translation: CSARVGYSNQPQHF.

The J gene is TRBJ2-7, the V gene TRBV13, with 7 bases lining up with TRBD1. This CDR3 is 14 amino acids long. Looked up from germline, CDR1 is PRHDT and CDR2 is FYEKMQ (reference sequence). The junction had 4 bases not matched to a gene; V was cut back by 0 bases and J by 5 bases. CDR3 in amino acids: CASSLGQGVDEQYF. The CDR3 coding sequence is TGTGCCAGCAGCTTAGGGCAGGGGGTCGACGAGCAGTACTTC.

The rearrangement links TRBV12-3 or TRBV12-4 to TRBJ2-7; 9 bases agree with TRBD1. The CDR3 consists of 15 residues. V dropped 4 bases and J dropped 5; count of bases not matched to a gene: 9. The CDR3 region is CASSSSGTGIDEQYF. In DNA, the CDR3 is TGTGCCAGCAGTTCCTCCGGGACAGGGATCGACGAGCAGTACTTC.

Details on this clonotype: The junction and the germline gene differ at one end; a read error may be behind it. The chain couples TRBV5-4 to TRBJ2-4, with D perhaps TRBD1 (6 bases). There are 13 residues in the CDR3. CDR1 and CDR2 (germline): SGHNT, YYREEE (reference sequence). In DNA form, the CDR3 reads TGTGCCGGCAGCCCCCTGACAGGAAACATTCAGTACTTC. It yields the protein CAGSPLTGNIQYF.

This clonotype appeared a few times. This chain joins TRBV5-1 and TRBJ2-6, with unresolved D. Trimming took off 0 bases at V and 5 bases at J, with 3 bases between the two ends. This CDR3 comprises 13 residues. Germline CDR1 SGHRS, CDR2 YFSETQ. CDR3 loop: CASSLDRANVLTF. In DNA, the CDR3 is TGCGCCAGCAGCTTGGATCGGGCCAACGTCCTGACTTTC.

This clonotype was recorded many times. The V gene is TRBV3-1, the J gene TRBJ2-7; D unresolved. The CDR3 contains 14 residues. Looked up from germline, CDR1 is LGHDT and CDR2 is YNNKEL (reference sequence). V was pared by 0 bases and J by 1 base, with 7 bases between. The CDR3 DNA sequence: TGTGCCAGCAGCCAAGATGACACATCCTACGAGCAGTACTTC. Protein: CASSQDDTSYEQYF.

This clonotype came up a few times. The gene calls are TRBV5-1 and TRBJ2-7; 8 nucleotides align to TRBD1. The V segment lost 4 bases and the J segment 4 bases; nucleotides outside the gene matches: 10. Germline loops: CDR1 SGHRS, CDR2 YFSETQ. The CDR3 runs to 15 residues. The CDR3 protein is CASSPSGTGLYEQYF. As DNA, the CDR3 is TGCGCCAGCAGCCCCTCCGGGACAGGCCTGTACGAGCAGTACTTC.

This clonotype was observed many times. The gene calls are TRBV12-3 or TRBV12-4 and TRBJ1-5; tentatively, D is TRBD1 (5 bases). Trimming removed 3 bases at V and 2 bases at J, with 17 bases between. The CDR3 runs 17 residues. The DNA for the CDR3 is TGTGCCAGCAGTTTGGGTAGCCCGGGACGTCGCAATCAGCCCCAGCATTTT. Translation: CASSLGSPGRRNQPQHF.